This T cell receptor (beta chain) was identified during a study of blood T cell repertoires in COVID-19 (TCRdb year 2020). Regarding the research as a whole: Samples covering the acute and convalescent phases of COVID-19 were provided by collaborators in the United States, Italy and Spain. The prospective study material was composed of cDNA or gDNA derived from T cells, B-cell-depleted T cells, or PBMCs. Deeply sampled blood TCRbeta repertoires from subjects exposed to, actively infected with, or recovered from COVID-19 were included in the dataset. The repertoires were released in a freely available public database intended as a resource for research on the immune response to SARS-CoV-2. Samples were obtained from the ongoing ImmuneRACE study (first 160 participants) and from 1,254 subjects provided by 6 global collaborators. Sample metadata almost always included a de-identified subject ID, COVID-19 status, age in years and sex. Where available, HLA class I and class II types were obtained from metadata supplied by the sample provider rather than from assay-based typing.

A second Seattle source provided samples from volunteer blood donors who had recovered from COVID-19. Collaborating institutions collected whole blood in K2EDTA tubes following their own protocols. For TCRbeta analysis, collaborators shipped samples as frozen whole blood, isolated PBMCs, or DNA extracted from either of those sample types. V loses 0 bases, J loses 6 bases, and the germline ends lie 11 bases apart. Reading the germline V gene (reference sequence) gives CDR1 SGHNT and CDR2 YYREEE. CDR3 length: 14 amino acids, cysteine to phenylalanine. CDR3 DNA only is kept here, 42 bases in frame from base 1. In the case of this clone: The antigen it binds to is not known. Base quality data are lacking; no much larger clone is found one base away.

The immunoSEQ Assay, a bias-controlled multiplex PCR, was used to amplify TCRbeta CDR3 regions from genomic DNA. Concerning the study's data processing: The number of nucleated cells in each sample was estimated from the amplification of reference gene primers within the assay. Sequence reads were collapsed and filtered to measure the absolute abundance of every unique TCRbeta CDR3 rearrangement. For each sample, productive Simpson clonality was calculated by taking the square root of Simpson's diversity index across productive rearrangements. TCRdb limited this immuneACCESS table to in-frame rearrangements with V and J called. A share of clones is missing; checked studies link under half to unresolved V genes, and the rest is unexplained. V and J calls and clone size are those listed in that table; D and trimming were worked out from the DNA. Recorded for this sample are approximately 160,000 clones; about 85% of them occurred a single time. The ten most abundant clones make up approximately 1.2% of the sample.

Study-wide conclusions, independent of this receptor: The quantity of clinical and demographic metadata differed by source and by participant and was supplied without curation.

Recombination linked TRBV5-4 to TRBJ2-3; the D segment could be TRBD2, given 5 matching bases. Sequencing was done on a sample of peripheral blood. The receptor's source is a man in his 60s who had recovered from COVID-19. CDR3 sequence: CASSLVAGDDTQYF. Here is the DNA: TGTGCCAGCAGCTTGGTGGCCGGGGATGATACGCAGTATTTT.